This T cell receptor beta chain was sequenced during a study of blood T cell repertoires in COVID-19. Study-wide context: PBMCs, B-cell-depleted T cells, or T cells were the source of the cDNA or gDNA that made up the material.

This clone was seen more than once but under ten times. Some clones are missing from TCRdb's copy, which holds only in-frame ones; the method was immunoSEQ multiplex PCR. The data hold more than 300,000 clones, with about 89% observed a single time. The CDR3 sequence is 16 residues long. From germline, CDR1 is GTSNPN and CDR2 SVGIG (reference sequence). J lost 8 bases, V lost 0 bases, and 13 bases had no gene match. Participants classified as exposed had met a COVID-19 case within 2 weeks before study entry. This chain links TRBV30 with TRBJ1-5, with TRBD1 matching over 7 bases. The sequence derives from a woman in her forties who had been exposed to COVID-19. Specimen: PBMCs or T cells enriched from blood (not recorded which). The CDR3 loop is CAWSVSYDRAQEPQHF. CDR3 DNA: TGTGCCTGGAGTGTATCATACGACAGGGCTCAAGAGCCCCAGCATTTT.